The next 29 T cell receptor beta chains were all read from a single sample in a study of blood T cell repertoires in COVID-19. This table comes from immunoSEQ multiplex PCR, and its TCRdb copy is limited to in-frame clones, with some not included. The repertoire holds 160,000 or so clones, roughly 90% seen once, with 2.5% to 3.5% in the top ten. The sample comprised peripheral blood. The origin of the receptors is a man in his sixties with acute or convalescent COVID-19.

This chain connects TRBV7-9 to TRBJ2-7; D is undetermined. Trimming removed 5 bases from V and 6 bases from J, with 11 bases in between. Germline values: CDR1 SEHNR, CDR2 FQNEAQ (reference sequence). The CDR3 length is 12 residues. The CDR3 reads CASSPGPPEQYF. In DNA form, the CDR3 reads TGTGCCAGCAGCCCCGGTCCCCCCGAGCAGTACTTC.

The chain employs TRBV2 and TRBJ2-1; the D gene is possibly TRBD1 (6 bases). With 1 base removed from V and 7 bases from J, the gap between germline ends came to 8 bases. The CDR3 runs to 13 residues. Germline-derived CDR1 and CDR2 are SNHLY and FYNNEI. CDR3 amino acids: CASSEEGVNEQFF. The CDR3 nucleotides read TGTGCCAGCAGTGAAGAGGGGGTAAATGAGCAGTTCTTC.

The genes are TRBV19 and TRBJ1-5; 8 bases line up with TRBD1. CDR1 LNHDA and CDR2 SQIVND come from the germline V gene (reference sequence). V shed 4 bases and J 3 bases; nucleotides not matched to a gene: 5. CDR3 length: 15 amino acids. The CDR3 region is CASSTQGAVNQPQHF. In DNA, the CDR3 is TGTGCCAGTAGTACCCAGGGGGCGGTCAATCAGCCCCAGCATTTT.

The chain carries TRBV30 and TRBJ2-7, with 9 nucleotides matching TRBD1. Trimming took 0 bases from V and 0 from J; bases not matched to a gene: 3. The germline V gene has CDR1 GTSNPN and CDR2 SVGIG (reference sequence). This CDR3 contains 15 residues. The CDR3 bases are TGTGCCTGGAGTGTGACAGGGGGTTACTCCTACGAGCAGTACTTC. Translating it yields CAWSVTGGYSYEQYF.

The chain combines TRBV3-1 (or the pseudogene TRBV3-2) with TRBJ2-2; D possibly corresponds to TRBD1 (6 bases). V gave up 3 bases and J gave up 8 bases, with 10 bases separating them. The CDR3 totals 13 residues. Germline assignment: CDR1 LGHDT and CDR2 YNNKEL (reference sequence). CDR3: CASSQRGGGELFF. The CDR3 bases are TGTGCCAGCAGCCAGCGAGGGGGAGGGGAGCTGTTTTTT.

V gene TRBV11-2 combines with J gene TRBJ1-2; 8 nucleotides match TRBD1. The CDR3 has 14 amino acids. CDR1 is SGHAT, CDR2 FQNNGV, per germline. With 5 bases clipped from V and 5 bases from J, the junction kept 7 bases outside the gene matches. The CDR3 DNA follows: TGTGCCAGCAGCGCGCCGGGACAGGAGTATGGCTACACCTTC. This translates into CASSAPGQEYGYTF.

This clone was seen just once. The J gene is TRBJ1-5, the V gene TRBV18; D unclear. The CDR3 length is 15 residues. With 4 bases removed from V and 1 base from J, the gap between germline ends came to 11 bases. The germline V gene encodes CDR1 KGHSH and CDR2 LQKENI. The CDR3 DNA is TGTGCCAGCTCACTTCAGGCGGGGAGCAATCAGCCCCAGCATTTT. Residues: CASSLQAGSNQPQHF.

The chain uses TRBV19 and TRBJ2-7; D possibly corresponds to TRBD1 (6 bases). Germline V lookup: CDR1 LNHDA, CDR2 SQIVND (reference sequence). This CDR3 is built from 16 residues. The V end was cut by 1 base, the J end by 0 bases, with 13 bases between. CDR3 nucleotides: TGTGCCAGTAGTATAGCTGAGACAGGCCTCTCCTACGAGCAGTACTTC. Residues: CASSIAETGLSYEQYF.

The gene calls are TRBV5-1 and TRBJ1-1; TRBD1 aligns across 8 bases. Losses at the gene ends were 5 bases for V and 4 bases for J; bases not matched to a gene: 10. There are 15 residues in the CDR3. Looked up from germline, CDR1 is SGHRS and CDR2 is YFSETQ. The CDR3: CASSVTGQGGTEAFF. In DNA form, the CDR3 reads TGCGCCAGCAGTGTAACAGGACAGGGAGGCACTGAAGCTTTCTTT. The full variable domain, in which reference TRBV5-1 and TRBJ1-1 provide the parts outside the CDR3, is KAGVTQTPRYLIKTRGQQVTLSCSPISGHRSVSWYQQTPGQGLQFLFEYFSETQRNKGNFPGRFSGRQFSNSRSEMNVSTLELGDSALYLCASSVTGQGGTEAFFGQGTRLTVV.

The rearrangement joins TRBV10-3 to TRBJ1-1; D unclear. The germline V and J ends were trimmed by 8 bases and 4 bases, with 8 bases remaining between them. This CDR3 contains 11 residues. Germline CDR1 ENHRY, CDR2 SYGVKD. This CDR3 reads CAIGRGTEAFF. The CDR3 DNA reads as TGTGCCATCGGTCGGGGCACTGAAGCTTTCTTT.

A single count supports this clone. CDR3 amino acids: CASSLASNTGELFF. The CDR3 nucleotides read TGTGCCAGCAGCTTAGCATCGAACACCGGGGAGCTGTTTTTT. V usage is TRBV11-2 and J usage is TRBJ2-2; D ambiguous. CDR1 is SGHAT and CDR2 is FQNNGV in the germline V gene. Deletions cut 1 base from V and 0 bases from J, with 3 bases between. The CDR3 has 14 residues.

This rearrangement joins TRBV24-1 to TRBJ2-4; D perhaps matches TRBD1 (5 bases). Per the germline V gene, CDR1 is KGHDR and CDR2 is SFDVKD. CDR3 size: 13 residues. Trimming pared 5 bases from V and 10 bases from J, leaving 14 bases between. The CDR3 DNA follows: TGTGCCACCAGTGCCGAGACAGCCCAGATTCAGTACTTC. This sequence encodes CATSAETAQIQYF.

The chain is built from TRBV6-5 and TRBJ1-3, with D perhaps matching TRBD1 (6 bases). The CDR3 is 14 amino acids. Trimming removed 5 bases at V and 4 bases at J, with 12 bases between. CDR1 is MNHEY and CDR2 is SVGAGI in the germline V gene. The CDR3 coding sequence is TGTGCCAGCAGTCAGACAGGCCTAGGAAACACCATATATTTT. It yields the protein CASSQTGLGNTIYF.

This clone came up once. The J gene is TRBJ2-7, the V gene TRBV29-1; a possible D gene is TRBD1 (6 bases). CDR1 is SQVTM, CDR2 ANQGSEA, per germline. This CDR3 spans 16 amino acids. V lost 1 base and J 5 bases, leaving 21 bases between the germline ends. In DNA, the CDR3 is TGCAGCGTTGAAGGAGTAGGCGCTTCAGGGGCACACGAGCAGTACTTC. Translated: CSVEGVGASGAHEQYF.

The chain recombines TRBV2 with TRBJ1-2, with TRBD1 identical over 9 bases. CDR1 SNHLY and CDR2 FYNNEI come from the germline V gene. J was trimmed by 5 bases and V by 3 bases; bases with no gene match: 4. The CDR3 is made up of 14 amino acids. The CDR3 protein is CASSDGTGNYGYTF. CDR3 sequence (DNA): TGTGCCAGCAGTGATGGGACAGGGAATTATGGCTACACCTTC.

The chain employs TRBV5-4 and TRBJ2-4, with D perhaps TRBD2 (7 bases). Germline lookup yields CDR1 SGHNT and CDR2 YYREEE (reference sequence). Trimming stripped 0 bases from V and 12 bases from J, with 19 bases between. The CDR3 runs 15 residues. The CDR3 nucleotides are TGTGCCAGCAGCTTGGGGCCAGAGGGGCGGGGGCATCAGTACTTC. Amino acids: CASSLGPEGRGHQYF.

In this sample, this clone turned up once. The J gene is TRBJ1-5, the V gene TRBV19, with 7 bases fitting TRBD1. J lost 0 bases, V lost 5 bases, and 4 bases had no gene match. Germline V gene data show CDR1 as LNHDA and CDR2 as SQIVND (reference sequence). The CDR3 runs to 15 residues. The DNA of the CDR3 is TGTGCCAGTAGTCCACAGGGGTATAGCAATCAGCCCCAGCATTTT. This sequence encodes CASSPQGYSNQPQHF. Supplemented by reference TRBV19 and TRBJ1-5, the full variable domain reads DGGITQSPKYLFRKEGQNVTLSCEQNLNHDAMYWYRQDPGQGLRLIYYSQIVNDFQKGDIAEGYSVSREKKESFPLTVTSAQKNPTAFYLCASSPQGYSNQPQHFGDGTRLSIL.

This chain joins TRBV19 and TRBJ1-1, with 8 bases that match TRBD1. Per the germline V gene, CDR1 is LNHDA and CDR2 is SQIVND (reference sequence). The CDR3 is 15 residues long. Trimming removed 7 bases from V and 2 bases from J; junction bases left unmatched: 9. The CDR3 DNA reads TGTGCCAGTAAGAAATCGGACAGGGAAAACACTGAAGCTTTCTTT. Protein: CASKKSDRENTEAFF. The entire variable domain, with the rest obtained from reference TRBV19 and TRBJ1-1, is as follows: DGGITQSPKYLFRKEGQNVTLSCEQNLNHDAMYWYRQDPGQGLRLIYYSQIVNDFQKGDIAEGYSVSREKKESFPLTVTSAQKNPTAFYLCASKKSDRENTEAFFGQGTRLTVV.

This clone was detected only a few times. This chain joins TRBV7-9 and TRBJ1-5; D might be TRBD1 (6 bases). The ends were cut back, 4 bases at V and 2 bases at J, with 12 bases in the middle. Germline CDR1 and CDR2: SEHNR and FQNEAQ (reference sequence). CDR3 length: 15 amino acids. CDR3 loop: CASSSGEGGNQPQHF. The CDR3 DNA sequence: TGTGCCAGCAGCTCGGGGGAGGGGGGCAATCAGCCCCAGCATTTT.

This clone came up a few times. The CDR3 DNA reads TGTGCCAGCAGCTTAGAACAGACAGCTGAAGCTTTCTTT. Amino acids: CASSLEQTAEAFF. The chain employs TRBV11-2 and TRBJ1-1; weak D call: TRBD1 (5 bases). V was clipped by 0 bases and J by 6 bases, with 8 bases between them. This CDR3 spans 13 amino acids. Germline V gene data show CDR1 as SGHAT and CDR2 as FQNNGV.

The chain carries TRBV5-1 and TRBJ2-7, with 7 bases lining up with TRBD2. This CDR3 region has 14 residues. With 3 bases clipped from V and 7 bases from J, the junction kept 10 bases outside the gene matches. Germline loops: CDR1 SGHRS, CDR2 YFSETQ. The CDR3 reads CASSSLAAKGEQYF. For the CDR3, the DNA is TGCGCCAGCAGCTCTCTAGCGGCCAAGGGGGAGCAGTACTTC.

CDR3 amino acids: CASSLESKENSPLHF. The CDR3 region has the DNA TGCGCCAGCAGCTTGGAGTCTAAAGAGAATTCACCCCTCCACTTT. The gene calls are TRBV5-1 and TRBJ1-6; D is unresolved. The CDR3 runs to 15 residues. V shed 0 bases and J shed 7 bases, with 11 bases lying between them. CDR1 and CDR2 (germline): SGHRS, YFSETQ.

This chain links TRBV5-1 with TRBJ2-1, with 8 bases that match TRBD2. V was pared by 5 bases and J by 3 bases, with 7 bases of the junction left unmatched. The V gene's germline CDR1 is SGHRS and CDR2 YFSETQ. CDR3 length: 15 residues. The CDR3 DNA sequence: TGCGCCAGCAGTAACGGGGGGGCTTTCTACAATGAGCAGTTCTTC. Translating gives CASSNGGAFYNEQFF.

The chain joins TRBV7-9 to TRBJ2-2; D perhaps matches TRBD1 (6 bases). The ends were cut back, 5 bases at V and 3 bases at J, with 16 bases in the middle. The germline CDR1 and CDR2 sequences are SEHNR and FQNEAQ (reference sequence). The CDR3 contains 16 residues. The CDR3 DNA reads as TGTGCCAGCAGCCTCGCACAGGGTTTAGACACCGGGGAGCTGTTTTTT. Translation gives CASSLAQGLDTGELFF.

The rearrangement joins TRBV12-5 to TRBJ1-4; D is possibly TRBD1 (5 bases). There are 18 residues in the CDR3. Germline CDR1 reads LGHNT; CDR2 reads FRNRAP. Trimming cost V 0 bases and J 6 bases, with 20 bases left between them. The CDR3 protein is CASGLVQWGLGADEKLFF. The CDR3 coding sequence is TGTGCTAGTGGTTTGGTACAATGGGGACTGGGAGCCGATGAAAAACTGTTTTTT.

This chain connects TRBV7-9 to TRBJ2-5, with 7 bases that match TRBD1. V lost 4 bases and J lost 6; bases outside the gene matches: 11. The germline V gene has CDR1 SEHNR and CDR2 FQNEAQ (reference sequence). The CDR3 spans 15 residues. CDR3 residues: CASSWEGGFVKTQYF. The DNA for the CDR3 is TGTGCCAGCAGCTGGGAAGGGGGCTTCGTGAAGACCCAGTACTTC.

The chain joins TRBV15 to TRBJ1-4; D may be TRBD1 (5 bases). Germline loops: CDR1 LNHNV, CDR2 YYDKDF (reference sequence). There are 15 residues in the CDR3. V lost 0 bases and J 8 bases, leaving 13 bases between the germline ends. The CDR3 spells CATSRDRGGGEKLFF. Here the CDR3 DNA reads TGTGCCACCAGCAGAGATCGAGGTGGGGGGGAAAAACTGTTTTTT.

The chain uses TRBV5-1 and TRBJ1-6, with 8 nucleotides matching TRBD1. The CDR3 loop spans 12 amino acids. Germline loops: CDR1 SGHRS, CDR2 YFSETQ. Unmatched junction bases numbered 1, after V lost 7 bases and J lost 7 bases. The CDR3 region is CASRTGNSPLHF. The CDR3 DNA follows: TGCGCCAGCCGGACAGGGAATTCACCCCTCCACTTT.

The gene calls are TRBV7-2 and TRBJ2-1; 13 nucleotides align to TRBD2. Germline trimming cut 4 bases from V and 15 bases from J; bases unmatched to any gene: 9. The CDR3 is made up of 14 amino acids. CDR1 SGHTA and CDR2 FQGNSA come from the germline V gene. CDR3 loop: CASSSWTSGGRGFF. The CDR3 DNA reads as TGTGCCAGCAGCTCCTGGACTAGCGGGGGTCGAGGGTTCTTC.